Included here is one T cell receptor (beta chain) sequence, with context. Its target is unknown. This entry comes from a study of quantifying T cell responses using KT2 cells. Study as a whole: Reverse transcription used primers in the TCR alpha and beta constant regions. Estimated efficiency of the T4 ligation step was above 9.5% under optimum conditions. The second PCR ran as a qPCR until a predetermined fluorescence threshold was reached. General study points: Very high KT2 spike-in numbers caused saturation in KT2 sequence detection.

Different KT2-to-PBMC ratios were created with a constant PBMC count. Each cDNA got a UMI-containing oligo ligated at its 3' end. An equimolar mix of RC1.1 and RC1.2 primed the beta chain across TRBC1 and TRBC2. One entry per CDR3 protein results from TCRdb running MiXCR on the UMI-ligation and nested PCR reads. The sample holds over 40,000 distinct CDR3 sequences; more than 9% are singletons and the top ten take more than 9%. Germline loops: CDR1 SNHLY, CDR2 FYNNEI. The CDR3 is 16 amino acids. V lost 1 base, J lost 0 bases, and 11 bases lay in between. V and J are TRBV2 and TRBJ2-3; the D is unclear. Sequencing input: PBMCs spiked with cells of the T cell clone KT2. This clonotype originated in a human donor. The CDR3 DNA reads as TGTGCCAGCAGTGAAGTAGTAGGGCTGAGCACAGATACGCAGTATTTT. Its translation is CASSEVVGLSTDTQYF.